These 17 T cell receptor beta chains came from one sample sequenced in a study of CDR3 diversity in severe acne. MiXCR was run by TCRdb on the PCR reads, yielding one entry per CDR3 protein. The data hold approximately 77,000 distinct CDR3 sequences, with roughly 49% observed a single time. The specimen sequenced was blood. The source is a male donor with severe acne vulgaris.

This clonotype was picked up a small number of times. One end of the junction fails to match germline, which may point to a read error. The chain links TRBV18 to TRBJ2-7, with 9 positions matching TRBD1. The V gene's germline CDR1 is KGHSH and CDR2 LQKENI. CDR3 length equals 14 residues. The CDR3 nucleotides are TGTGCCAGCTCTGACCGGGACAGGGCCCCGGGTCGGAACTTC. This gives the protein CASSDRDRAPGRNF.

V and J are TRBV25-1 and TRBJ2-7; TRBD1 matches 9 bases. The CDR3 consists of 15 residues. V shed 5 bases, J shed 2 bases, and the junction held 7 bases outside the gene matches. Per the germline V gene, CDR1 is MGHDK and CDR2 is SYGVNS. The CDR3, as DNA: TGTGCCAGCAGTTTATTGGGGGACAGGGCCTACGAGCAGTACTTC. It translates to CASSLLGDRAYEQYF.

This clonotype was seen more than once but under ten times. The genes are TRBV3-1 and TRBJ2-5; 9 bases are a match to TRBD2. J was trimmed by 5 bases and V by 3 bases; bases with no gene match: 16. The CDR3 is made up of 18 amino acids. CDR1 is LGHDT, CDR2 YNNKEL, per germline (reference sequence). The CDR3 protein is CASSQDLYRWLAGETQYF. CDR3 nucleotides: TGTGCCAGCAGCCAGGACCTCTACCGGTGGCTAGCGGGGGAGACCCAGTACTTC.

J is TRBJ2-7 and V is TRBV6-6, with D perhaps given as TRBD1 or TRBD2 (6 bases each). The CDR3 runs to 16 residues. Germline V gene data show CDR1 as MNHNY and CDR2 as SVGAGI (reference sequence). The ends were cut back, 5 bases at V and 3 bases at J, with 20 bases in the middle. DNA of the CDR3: TGTGCCAGCAGTGAGGAGAAGGGGGGACCGTTCTACGAGCAGTACTTC. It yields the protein CASSEEKGGPFYEQYF.

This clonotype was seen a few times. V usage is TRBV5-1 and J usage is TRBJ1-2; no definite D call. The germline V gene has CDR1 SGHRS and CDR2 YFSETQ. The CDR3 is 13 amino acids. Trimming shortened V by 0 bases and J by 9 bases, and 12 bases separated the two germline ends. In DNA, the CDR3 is TGCGCCAGCAGCTTGGAGGTCGTAGGGCGCTACACCTTC. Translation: CASSLEVVGRYTF.

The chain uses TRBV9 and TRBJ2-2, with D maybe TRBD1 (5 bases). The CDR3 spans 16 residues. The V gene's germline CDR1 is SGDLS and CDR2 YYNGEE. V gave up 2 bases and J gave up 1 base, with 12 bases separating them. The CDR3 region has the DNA TGTGCCAGCAGCGTGTCACGGCAGGGGAACACCGGGGAGCTGTTTTTT. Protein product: CASSVSRQGNTGELFF. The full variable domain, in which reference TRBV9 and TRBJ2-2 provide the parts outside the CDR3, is DSGVTQTPKHLITATGQRVTLRCSPRSGDLSVYWYQQSLDQGLQFLIQYYNGEERAKGNILERFSAQQFPDLHSELNLSSLELGDSALYFCASSVSRQGNTGELFFGEGSRLTVL.

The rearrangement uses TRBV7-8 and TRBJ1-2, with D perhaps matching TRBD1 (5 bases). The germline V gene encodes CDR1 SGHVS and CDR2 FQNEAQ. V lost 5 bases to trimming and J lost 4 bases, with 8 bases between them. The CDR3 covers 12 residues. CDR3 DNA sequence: TGTGCCAGCAGCGCAGGGATCTATGGCTACACCTTC. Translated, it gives CASSAGIYGYTF.

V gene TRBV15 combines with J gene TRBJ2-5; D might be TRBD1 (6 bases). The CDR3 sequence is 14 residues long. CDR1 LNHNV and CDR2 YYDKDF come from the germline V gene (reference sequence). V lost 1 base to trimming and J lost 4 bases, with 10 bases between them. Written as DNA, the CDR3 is TGTGCCACCAGCAGAGCCAGGGACACAGAGACCCAGTACTTC. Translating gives CATSRARDTETQYF.

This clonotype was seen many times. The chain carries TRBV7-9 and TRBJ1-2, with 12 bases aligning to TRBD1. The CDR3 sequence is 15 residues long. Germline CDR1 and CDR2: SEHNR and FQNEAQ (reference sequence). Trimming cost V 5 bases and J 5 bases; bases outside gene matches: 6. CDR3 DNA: TGTGCCAGCAGCCTTGGGACAGGGGGCGGGTATGGCTACACCTTC. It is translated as CASSLGTGGGYGYTF.

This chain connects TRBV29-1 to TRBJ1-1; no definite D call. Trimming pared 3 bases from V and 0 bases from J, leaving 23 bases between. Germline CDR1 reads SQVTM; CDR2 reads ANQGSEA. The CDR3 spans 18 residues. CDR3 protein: CSVEAPGEQASVNTEAFF. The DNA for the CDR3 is TGCAGCGTTGAGGCGCCGGGTGAACAAGCATCGGTGAACACTGAAGCTTTCTTT.

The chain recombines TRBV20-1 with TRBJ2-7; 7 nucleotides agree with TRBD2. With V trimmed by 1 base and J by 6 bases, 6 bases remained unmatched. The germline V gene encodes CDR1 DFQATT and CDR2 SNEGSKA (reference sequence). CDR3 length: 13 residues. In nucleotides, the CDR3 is TGCAGTGCTAGAGGGCGTGGGAGGGTCGAGCAGTACTTC. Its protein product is CSARGRGRVEQYF.

CDR3 nucleotide sequence: TGTGCCAGCAGTGGGACAGGGGGCCGAGAGACCCAGTACTTC. Its translation: CASSGTGGRETQYF. The genes are TRBV2 and TRBJ2-5, with 11 nucleotides matching TRBD1. The CDR3 runs 14 residues. Looked up from germline, CDR1 is SNHLY and CDR2 is FYNNEI. The trim removed 4 bases at V and 4 bases at J, leaving 2 bases unmatched.

The CDR3 spells CALSVGETQYF. DNA for the CDR3: TGTGCCCTGAGTGTCGGAGAGACCCAGTACTTC. The chain combines TRBV5-4 with TRBJ2-5; no reliable D call. V lost 10 bases, J lost 4 bases, and 11 bases lay in between. There are 11 residues in the CDR3. The germline V gene has CDR1 SGHNT and CDR2 YYREEE (reference sequence).

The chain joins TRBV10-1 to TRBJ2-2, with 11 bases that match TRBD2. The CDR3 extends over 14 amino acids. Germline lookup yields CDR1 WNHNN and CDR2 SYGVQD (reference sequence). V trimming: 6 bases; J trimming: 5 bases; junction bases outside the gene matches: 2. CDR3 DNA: TGCGCCAGCAGCAGACTAGCGGGAACCGGGGAGCTGTTTTTT. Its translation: CASSRLAGTGELFF.

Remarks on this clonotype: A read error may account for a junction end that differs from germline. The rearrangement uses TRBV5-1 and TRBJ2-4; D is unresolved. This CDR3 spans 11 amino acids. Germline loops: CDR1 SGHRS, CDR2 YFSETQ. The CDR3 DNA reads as TGCGCCAGCAGGAAGGGAAACACTCAGTACTTC. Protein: CASRKGNTQYF.

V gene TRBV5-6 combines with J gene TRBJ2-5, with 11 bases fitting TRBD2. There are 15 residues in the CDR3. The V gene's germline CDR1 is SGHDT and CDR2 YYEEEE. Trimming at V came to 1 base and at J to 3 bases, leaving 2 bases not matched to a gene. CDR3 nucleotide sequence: TGTGCCAGCAGCTTGTCTAGCGGGAGGAAAGAGACCCAGTACTTC. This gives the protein CASSLSSGRKETQYF.

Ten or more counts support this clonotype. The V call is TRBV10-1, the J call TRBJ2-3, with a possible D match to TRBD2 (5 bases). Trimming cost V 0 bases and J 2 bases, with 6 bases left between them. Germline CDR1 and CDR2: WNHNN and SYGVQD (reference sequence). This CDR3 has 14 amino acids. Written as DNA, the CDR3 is TGCGCCAGCAGTGAGTCGAGGGACACAGATACGCAGTATTTT. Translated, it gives CASSESRDTDTQYF.